The entry below gives a single T cell receptor (beta chain) sequence along with its context. The sequenced fragment ends 3 residues before the CDR3 boundary, so the rest is inferred from the germline J gene. Prevalent HPV16 infections were excluded; only incident single HPV16 infections included. This sample is drawn from a study of T cells in women clearing cervical HPV infection. Between the trimmed V and J ends, which lost 3 bases and 2 bases, there was a span of 13 bases. Looked up from germline, CDR1 is DFQATT and CDR2 is SNEGSKA (reference sequence). The CDR3 sequence is 15 residues long. TCRdb's copy holds only in-frame clones and misses some; the assay was immunoSEQ multiplex PCR. The sample table includes fewer than 40,000 clones.

This receptor was identified in a woman aged 18-69 years with a cervical HPV16 infection that either progressed to CIN3+ or cleared (not recorded which). Source material: blood buffy coat. The V and J genes are TRBV20-1 and TRBJ2-2; weak D call: TRBD2 (6 bases). The CDR3 DNA, read in part, is TGCAGTGCTAGTAGGGTGGGACTCAACACCGGGGAG. Protein product: CSASRVGLNTGE. The whole CDR3 region reads CSASRVGLNTGELFF.